What follows are 3 T cell receptor beta chains derived from one specimen sequenced in a study of T cell responses to AZD1222 COVID-19 vaccine. Only in-frame clones appear in the TCRdb table, and some are missing; sequencing was by immunoSEQ multiplex PCR. The data contain around 100,000 clones, 75% to 90% of them singletons. The input for sequencing was peripheral blood, taken on day 0 of AZD1222 vaccination. These receptor sequences come from an adult in good health.

This clone was seen more than once but under ten times. The V and J genes are TRBV5-4 and TRBJ1-2, with 7 bases lining up with TRBD1. This CDR3 comprises 14 residues. Unmatched junction bases numbered 6, after V lost 2 bases and J lost 5 bases. The germline gives CDR1 SGHNT, CDR2 YYREEE (reference sequence). CDR3 amino acids: CASSFLDRAYGYTF. DNA of the CDR3: TGTGCCAGCAGCTTTCTTGACAGGGCGTATGGCTACACCTTC.

This chain uses TRBV5-1 with TRBJ2-2; a weak D match, TRBD2 (5 bases). V shed 7 bases and J shed 4 bases, with 17 bases lying between them. CDR3 length: 15 residues. From germline, CDR1 is SGHRS and CDR2 YFSETQ. The CDR3 sequence is CASRPPGYSTGELFF. The CDR3 region has the DNA TGCGCCAGCCGCCCCCCGGGATATAGCACCGGGGAGCTGTTTTTT.

The chain has TRBV10-3 and TRBJ1-4, with D possibly TRBD1 on 6 matching bases. CDR1 is ENHRY and CDR2 is SYGVKD in the germline V gene. The CDR3 extends over 15 amino acids. The V end was cut by 6 bases, the J end by 0 bases, with 11 bases between. CDR3 sequence: CAIREGGATNEKLFF. DNA of the CDR3: TGTGCCATCAGGGAGGGGGGGGCAACTAATGAAAAACTGTTTTTT.